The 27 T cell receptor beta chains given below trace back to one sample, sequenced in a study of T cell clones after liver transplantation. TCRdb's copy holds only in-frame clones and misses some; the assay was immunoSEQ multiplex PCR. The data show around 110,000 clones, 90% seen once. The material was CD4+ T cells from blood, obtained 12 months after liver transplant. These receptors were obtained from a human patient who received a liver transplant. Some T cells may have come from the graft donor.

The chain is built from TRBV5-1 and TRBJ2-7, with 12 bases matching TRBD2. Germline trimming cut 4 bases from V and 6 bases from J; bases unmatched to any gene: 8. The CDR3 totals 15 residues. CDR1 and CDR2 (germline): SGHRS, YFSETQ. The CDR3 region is CASSVGLAGLGEQYF. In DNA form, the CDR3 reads TGCGCCAGCAGCGTAGGACTAGCGGGACTGGGCGAGCAGTACTTC.

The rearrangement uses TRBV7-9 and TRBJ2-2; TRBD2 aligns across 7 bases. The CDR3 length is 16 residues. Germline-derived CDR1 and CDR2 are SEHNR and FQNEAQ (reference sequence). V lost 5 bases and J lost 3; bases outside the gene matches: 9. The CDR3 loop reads CASSHLTSRDTGELFF. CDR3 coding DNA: TGTGCCAGCAGCCACCTGACTAGCCGAGACACCGGGGAGCTGTTTTTT.

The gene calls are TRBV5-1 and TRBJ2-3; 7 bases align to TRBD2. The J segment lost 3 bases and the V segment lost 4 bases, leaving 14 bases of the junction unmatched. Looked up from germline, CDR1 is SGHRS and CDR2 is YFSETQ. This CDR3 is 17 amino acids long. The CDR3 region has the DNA TGCGCCAGCAGCCCCTGGGGTCTGCGGGAGTTGACAGATACGCAGTATTTT. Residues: CASSPWGLRELTDTQYF.

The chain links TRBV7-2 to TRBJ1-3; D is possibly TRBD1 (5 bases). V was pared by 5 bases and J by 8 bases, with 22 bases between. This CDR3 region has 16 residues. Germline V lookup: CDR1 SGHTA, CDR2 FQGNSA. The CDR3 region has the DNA TGTGCCAGCAGCAGGGGCTCGGCGCTTACTCGTTACACCATATATTTT. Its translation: CASSRGSALTRYTIYF.

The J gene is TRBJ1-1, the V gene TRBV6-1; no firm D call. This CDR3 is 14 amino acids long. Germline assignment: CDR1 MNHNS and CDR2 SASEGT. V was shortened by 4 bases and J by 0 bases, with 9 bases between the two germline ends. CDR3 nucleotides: TGTGCCAGCAGTGTGAAGACCATGAACACTGAAGCTTTCTTT. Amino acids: CASSVKTMNTEAFF.

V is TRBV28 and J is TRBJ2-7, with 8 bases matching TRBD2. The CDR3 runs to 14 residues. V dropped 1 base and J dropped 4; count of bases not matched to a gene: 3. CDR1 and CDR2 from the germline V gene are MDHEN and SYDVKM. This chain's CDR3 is CASSLSGTRYEQYF. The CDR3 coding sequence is TGTGCCAGCAGTTTATCGGGGACTAGGTACGAGCAGTACTTC.

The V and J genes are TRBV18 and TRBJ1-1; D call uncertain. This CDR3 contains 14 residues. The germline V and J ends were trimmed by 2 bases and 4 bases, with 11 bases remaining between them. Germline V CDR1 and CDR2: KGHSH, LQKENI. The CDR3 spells CASSPSVRATEAFF. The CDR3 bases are TGTGCCAGCTCACCATCAGTTCGGGCCACTGAAGCTTTCTTT.

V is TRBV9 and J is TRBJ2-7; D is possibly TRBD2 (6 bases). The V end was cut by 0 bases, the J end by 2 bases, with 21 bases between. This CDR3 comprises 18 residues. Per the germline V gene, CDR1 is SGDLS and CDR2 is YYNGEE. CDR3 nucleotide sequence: TGTGCCAGCAGCGTAGTGGGCCAGAAAGGGACTGGGACCTACGAGCAGTACTTC. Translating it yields CASSVVGQKGTGTYEQYF.

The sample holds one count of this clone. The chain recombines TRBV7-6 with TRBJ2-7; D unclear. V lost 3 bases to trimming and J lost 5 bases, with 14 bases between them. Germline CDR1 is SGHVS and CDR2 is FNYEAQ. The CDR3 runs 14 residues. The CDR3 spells CASSFVGSMNEQYF. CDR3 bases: TGTGCCAGCAGCTTCGTTGGGTCTATGAACGAGCAGTACTTC.

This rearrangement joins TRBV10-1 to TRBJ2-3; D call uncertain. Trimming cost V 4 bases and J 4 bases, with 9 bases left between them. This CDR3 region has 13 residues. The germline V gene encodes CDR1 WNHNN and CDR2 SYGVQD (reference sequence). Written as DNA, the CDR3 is TGCGCCAGCAGTGCACAGCGTGCAGATACGCAGTATTTT. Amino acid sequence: CASSAQRADTQYF.

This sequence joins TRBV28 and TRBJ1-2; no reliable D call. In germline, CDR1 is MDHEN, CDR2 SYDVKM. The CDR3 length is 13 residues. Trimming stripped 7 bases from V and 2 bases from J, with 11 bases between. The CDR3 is CASNEPLNYGYTF. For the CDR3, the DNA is TGTGCCAGCAACGAGCCGCTGAACTATGGCTACACCTTC.

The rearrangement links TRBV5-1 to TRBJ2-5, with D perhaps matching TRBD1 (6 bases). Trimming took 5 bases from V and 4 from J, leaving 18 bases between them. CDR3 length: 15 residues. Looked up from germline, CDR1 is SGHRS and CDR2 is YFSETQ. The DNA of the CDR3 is TGCGCCAGCAGTCCGATGGGGGCAGAAGTAGAGACCCAGTACTTC. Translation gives CASSPMGAEVETQYF.

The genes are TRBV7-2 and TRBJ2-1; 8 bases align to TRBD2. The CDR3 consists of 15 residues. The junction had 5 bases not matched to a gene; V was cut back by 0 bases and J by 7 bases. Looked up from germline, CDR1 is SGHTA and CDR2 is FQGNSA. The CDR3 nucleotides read TGTGCCAGCAGCTTAGCGTGGGGACTAGAGAATGAGCAGTTCTTC. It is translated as CASSLAWGLENEQFF. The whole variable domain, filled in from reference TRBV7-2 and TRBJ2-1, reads GAGVSQSPSNKVTEKGKDVELRCDPISGHTALYWYRQSLGQGLEFLIYFQGNSAPDKSGLPSDRFSAERTGGSVSTLTIQRTQQEDSAVYLCASSLAWGLENEQFFGPGTRLTVL.

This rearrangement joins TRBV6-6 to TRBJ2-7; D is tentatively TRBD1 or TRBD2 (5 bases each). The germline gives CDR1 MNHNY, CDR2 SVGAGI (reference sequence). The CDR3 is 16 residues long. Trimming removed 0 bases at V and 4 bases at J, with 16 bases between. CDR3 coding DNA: TGTGCCAGCAGTTACTCCGGTGGGGGAGAGGGTTACGAGCAGTACTTC. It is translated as CASSYSGGGEGYEQYF.

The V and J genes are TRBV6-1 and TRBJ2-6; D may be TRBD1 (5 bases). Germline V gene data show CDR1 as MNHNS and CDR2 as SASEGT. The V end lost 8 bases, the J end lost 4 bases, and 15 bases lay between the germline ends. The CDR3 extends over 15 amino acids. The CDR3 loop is CASYRLGQGANVLTF. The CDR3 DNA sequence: TGTGCCAGCTACAGGCTGGGGCAGGGGGCCAACGTCCTGACTTTC.

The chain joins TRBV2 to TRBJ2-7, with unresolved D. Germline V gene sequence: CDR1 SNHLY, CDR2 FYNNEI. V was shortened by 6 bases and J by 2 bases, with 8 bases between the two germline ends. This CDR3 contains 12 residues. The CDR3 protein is CASRWDTYEQYF. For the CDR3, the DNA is TGTGCCAGCAGATGGGATACCTACGAGCAGTACTTC.

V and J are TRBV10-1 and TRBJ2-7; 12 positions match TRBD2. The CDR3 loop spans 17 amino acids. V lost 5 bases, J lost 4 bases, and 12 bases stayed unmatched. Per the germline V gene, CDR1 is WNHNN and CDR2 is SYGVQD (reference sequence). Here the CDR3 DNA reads TGCGCCAGCAGTTCTGGACTAGCGGGATTTAAGAAGTACGAGCAGTACTTC. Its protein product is CASSSGLAGFKKYEQYF.

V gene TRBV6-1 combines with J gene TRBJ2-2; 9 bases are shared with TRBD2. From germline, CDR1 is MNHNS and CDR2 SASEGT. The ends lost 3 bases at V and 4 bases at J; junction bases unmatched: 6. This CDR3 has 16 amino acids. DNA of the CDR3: TGTGCCAGCAGTGATAGCGGGAGTCGGGGCACCGGGGAGCTGTTTTTT. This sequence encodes CASSDSGSRGTGELFF.

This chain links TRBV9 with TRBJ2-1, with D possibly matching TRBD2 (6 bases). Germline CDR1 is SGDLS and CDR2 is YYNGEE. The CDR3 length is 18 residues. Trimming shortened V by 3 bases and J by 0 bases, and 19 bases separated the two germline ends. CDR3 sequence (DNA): TGTGCCAGCAGCGCCCGGAGGGGTGGGCAGGGCTCCTACAATGAGCAGTTCTTC. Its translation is CASSARRGGQGSYNEQFF.

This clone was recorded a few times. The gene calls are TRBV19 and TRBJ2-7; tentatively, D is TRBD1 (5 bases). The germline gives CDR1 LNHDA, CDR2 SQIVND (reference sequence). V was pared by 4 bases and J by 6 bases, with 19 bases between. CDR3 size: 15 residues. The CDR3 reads CASSNLGQASIEQYF. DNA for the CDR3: TGTGCCAGTAGTAACCTGGGGCAGGCTTCCATCGAGCAGTACTTC.

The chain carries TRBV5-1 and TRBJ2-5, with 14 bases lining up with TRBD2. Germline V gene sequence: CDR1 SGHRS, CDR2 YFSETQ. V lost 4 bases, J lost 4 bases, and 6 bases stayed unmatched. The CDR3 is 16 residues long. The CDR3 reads CASSPRTSGRPETQYF. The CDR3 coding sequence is TGCGCCAGCAGCCCGCGGACTAGCGGGAGGCCAGAGACCCAGTACTTC.

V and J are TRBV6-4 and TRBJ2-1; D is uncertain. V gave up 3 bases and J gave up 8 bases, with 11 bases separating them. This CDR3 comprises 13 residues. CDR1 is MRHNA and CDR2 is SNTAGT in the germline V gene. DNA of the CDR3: TGTGCCAGCAGTGAAACCTTTAAGGATGAGCAGTTCTTC. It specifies CASSETFKDEQFF.

The CDR3 protein is CASRSTRGQPQHF. The CDR3 nucleotides read TGTGCCAGTAGGTCCACTCGGGGTCAGCCCCAGCATTTT. The genes are TRBV19 and TRBJ1-5; D is undetermined. The CDR3 contains 13 residues. V lost 6 bases to trimming and J lost 6 bases, with 12 bases between them. Germline lookup yields CDR1 LNHDA and CDR2 SQIVND (reference sequence).

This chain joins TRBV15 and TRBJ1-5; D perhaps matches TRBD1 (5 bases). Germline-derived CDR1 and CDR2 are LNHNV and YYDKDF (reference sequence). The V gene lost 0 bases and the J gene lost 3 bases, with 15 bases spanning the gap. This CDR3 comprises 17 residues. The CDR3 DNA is TGTGCCACCAGCAGAGAGGGAGGAGGGGTCATCAATCAGCCCCAGCATTTT. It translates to CATSREGGGVINQPQHF.

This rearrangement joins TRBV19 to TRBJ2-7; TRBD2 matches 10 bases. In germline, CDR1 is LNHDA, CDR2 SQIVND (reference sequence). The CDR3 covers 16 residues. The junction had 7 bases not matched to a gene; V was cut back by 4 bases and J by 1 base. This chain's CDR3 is CASSTSGLADSYEQYF. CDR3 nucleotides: TGTGCCAGTAGTACCTCCGGACTAGCGGATTCCTACGAGCAGTACTTC.

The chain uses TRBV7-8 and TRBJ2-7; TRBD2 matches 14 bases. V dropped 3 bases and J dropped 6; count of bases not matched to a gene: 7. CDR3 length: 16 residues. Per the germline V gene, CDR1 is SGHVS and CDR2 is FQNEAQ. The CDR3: CASSFLSGLAGGEQYF. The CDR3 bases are TGTGCCAGCAGCTTTCTTTCTGGACTAGCGGGAGGCGAGCAGTACTTC.

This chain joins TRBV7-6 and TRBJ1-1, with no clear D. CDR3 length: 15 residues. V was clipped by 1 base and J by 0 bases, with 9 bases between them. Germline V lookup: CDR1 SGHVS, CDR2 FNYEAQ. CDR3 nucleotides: TGTGCCAGCAGCTTAGGGGCGAATATGAACACTGAAGCTTTCTTT. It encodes CASSLGANMNTEAFF.